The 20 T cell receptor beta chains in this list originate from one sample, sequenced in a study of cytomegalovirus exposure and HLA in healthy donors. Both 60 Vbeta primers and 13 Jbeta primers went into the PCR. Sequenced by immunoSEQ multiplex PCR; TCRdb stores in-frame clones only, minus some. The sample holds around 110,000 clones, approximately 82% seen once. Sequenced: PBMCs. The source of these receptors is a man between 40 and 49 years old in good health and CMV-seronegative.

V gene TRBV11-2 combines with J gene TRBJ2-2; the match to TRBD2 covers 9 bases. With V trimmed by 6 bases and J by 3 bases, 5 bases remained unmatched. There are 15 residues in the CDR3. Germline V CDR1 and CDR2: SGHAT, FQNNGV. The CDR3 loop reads CASRIAGGYTGELFF. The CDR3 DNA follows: TGTGCCAGCAGGATCGCGGGGGGGTACACCGGGGAGCTGTTTTTT.

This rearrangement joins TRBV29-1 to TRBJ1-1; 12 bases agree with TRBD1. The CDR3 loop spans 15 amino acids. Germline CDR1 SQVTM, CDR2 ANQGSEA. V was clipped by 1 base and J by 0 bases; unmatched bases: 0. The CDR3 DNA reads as TGCAGCGTTGAAGGGGACAGGGGGCTGAACACTGAAGCTTTCTTT. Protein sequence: CSVEGDRGLNTEAFF. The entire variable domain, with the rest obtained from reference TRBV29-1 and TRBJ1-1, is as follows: SAVISQKPSRDICQRGTSLTIQCQVDSQVTMMFWYRQQPGQSLTLIATANQGSEATYESGFVIDKFPISRPNLTFSTLTVSNMSPEDSSIYLCSVEGDRGLNTEAFFGQGTRLTVV.

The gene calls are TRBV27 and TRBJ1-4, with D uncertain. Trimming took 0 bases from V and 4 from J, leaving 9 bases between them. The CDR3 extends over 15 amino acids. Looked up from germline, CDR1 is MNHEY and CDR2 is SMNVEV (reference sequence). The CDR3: CASSLSQAYNEKLFF. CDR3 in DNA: TGTGCCAGCAGTTTATCGCAGGCTTATAATGAAAAACTGTTTTTT.

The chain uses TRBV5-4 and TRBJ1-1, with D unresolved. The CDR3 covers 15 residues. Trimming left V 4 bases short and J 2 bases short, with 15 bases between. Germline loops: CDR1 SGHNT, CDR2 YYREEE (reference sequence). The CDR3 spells CASSARLGRNTEAFF. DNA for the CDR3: TGTGCCAGCAGCGCAAGGTTGGGCAGAAACACTGAAGCTTTCTTT.

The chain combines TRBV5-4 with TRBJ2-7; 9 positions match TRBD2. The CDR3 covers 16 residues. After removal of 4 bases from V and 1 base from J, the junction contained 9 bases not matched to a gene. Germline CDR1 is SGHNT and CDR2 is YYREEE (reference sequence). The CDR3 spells CASSPSGGTSSYEQYF. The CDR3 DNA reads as TGTGCCAGCAGCCCCAGCGGGGGGACGTCTTCCTACGAGCAGTACTTC.

This CDR3 reads CASSPGQASTDTQYF. The CDR3 DNA reads as TGTGCCAGCAGCCCGGGACAGGCTAGCACAGATACGCAGTATTTT. This sequence joins TRBV5-6 and TRBJ2-3; the match to TRBD1 covers 8 bases. The CDR3 sequence is 15 residues long. V was pared by 4 bases and J by 0 bases, with 4 bases of the junction left unmatched. Per germline, CDR1 SGHDT and CDR2 YYEEEE.

Here the CDR3 DNA reads TGTGCCACCAGCAGAGAAGCGGGGGGGGCAGATACGCAGTATTTT. It yields the protein CATSREAGGADTQYF. The V call is TRBV15, the J call TRBJ2-3; 10 bases line up with TRBD2. The germline V gene encodes CDR1 LNHNV and CDR2 YYDKDF (reference sequence). The CDR3 consists of 15 residues. V was clipped by 0 bases and J by 4 bases; unmatched bases: 1.

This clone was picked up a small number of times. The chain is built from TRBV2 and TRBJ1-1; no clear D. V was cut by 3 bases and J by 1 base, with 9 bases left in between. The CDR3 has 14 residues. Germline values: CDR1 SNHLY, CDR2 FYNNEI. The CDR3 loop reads CASSDAEPNTEAFF. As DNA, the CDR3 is TGTGCCAGCAGTGATGCAGAACCGAACACTGAAGCTTTCTTT.

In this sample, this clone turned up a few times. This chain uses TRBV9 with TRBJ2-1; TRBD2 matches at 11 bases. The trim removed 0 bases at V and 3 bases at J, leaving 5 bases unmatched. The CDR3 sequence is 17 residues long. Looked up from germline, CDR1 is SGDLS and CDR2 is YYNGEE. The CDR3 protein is CASSVGSSGGFYNEQFF. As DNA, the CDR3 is TGTGCCAGCAGCGTAGGGTCTAGCGGGGGGTTCTACAATGAGCAGTTCTTC. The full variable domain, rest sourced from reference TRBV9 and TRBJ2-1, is DSGVTQTPKHLITATGQRVTLRCSPRSGDLSVYWYQQSLDQGLQFLIQYYNGEERAKGNILERFSAQQFPDLHSELNLSSLELGDSALYFCASSVGSSGGFYNEQFFGPGTRLTVL.

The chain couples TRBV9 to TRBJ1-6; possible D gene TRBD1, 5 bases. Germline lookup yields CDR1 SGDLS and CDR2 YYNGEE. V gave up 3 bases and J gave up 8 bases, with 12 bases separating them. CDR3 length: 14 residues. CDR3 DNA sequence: TGTGCCAGCAGCGAAACTCGACAGTATTCACCCCTCCACTTT. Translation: CASSETRQYSPLHF.

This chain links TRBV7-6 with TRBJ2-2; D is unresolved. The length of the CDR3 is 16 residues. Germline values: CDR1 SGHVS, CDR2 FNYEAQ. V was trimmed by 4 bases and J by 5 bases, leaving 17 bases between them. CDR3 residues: CASSSQAGTVTGELFF. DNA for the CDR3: TGTGCCAGCAGCTCGCAGGCAGGCACCGTAACCGGGGAGCTGTTTTTT.

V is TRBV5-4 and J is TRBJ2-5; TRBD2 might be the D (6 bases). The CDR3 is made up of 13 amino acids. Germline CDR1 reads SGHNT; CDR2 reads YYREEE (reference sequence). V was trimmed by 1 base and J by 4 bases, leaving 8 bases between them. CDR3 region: CASSLLGGETQYF. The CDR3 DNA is TGTGCCAGCAGCTTGCTGGGGGGAGAGACCCAGTACTTC.

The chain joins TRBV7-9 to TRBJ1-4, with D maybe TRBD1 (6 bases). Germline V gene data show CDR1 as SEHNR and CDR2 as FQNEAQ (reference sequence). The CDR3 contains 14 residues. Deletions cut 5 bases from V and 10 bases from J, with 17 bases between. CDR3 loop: CASSNQGTRGKLFF. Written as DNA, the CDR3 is TGTGCCAGCAGCAACCAGGGGACTAGGGGAAAACTGTTTTTT. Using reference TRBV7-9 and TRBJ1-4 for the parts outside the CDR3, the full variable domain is DTGVSQNPRHKITKRGQNVTFRCDPISEHNRLYWYRQTLGQGPEFLTYFQNEAQLEKSRLLSDRFSAERPKGSFSTLEIQRTEQGDSAMYLCASSNQGTRGKLFFGSGTQLSVL.

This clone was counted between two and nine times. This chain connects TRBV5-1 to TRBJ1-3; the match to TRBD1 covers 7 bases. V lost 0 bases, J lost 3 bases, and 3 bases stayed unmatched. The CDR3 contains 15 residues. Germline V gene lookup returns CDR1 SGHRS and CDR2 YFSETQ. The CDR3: CASSLEWTGGNTIYF. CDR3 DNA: TGCGCCAGCAGCTTGGAATGGACAGGTGGAAACACCATATATTTT.

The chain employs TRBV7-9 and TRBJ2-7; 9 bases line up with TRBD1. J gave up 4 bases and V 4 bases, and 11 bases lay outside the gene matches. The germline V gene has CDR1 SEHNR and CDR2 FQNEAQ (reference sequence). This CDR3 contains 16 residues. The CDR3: CASSSDPKQGAYEQYF. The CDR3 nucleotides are TGTGCCAGCAGCTCTGACCCCAAACAGGGGGCTTACGAGCAGTACTTC.

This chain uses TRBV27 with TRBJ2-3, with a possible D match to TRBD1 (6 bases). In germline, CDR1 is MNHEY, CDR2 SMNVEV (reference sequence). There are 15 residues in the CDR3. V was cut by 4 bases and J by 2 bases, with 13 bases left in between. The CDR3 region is CASSSPGQITDTQYF. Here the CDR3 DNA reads TGTGCCAGCAGTTCCCCCGGACAGATCACAGATACGCAGTATTTT.

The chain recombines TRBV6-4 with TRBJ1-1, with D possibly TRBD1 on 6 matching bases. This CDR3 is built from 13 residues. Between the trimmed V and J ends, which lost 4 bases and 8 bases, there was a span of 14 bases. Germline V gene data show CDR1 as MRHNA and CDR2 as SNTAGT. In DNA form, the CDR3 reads TGTGCCAGCAGTGCCTCAGGGGAGGGGGAAGCTTTCTTT. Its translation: CASSASGEGEAFF.

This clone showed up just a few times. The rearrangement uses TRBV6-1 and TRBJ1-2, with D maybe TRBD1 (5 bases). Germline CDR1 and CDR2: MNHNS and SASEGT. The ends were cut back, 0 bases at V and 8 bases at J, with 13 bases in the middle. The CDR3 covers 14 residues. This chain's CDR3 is CASSEAGRAGGYTF. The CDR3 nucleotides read TGTGCCAGCAGTGAAGCCGGCAGGGCAGGCGGCTACACCTTC.

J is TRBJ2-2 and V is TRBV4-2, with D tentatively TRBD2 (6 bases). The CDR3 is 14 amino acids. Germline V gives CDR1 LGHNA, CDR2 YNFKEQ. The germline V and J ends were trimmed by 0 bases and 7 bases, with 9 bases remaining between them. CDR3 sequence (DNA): TGTGCCAGCAGCCAAGATCAGGGACTCGGGGAGCTGTTTTTT. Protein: CASSQDQGLGELFF.

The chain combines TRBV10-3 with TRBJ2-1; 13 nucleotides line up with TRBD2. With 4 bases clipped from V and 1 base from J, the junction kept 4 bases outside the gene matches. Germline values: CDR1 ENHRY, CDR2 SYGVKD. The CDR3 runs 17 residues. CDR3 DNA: TGTGCCATCAGTGGGACTAGCGGGGGCCAATCCTACAATGAGCAGTTCTTC. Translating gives CAISGTSGGQSYNEQFF.